The rows below give T cell receptor beta chains drawn from one sample of a study of T cell responses to AZD1222 COVID-19 vaccine. Sequencing used immunoSEQ multiplex PCR; TCRdb keeps in-frame clones, though not all of them. The data contain about 150,000 clones, around 90% of them seen just once; the ten biggest clones take up roughly 2.5%. The sequencing used peripheral blood, collected on day 0 of AZD1222 vaccination. Receptor source: an adult in good health. The CDR3 runs from the conserved cysteine through the conserved F or W. A D gene is named only where the DNA matches it firmly. The size entry is marked missing in some rows and otherwise reads once, few, many or a size class.

v_gene	j_gene	abundance	d_gene	CDR3nt	CDR3aa
TRBV6-5	TRBJ1-4	-	-	TGTGCCAGCAGACCCGGCGGAGGGGGGAGACTGTTTTTT	CASRPGGGGRLFF
TRBV20-1	TRBJ2-7	-	-	TGCAGTGCTAGTGGATCCAGGACTGCCGGGGGCTACGAGCAGTACTTC	CSASGSRTAGGYEQYF
TRBV19	TRBJ2-7	-	TRBD1	TGTGCCAGTAGTTCAACCGGGACAGGTGTCTACGAGCAGTACTTC	CASSSTGTGVYEQYF
TRBV6-6	TRBJ2-1	-	-	TGTGCCAGCAGTCCAACTAGGGAGGGGACAAATGAGCAGTTCTTC	CASSPTREGTNEQFF
TRBV5-4	TRBJ2-1	-	TRBD1	TGTGCCAGCAGCTTCGCCCCGGGACAGGGAAGGAGCAATGAGCAGTTCTTC	CASSFAPGQGRSNEQFF
TRBV7-9	TRBJ1-5	-	-	TGTGCCAGCAGCTTGGGTGGCCAGCCCCAGCATTTT	CASSLGGQPQHF
TRBV6-5	TRBJ2-3	-	-	TGTGCCAGCAGTTATTTAGGGGCTAGCACAGATACGCAGTATTTT	CASSYLGASTDTQYF
TRBV4-2	TRBJ2-1	-	TRBD2	TGTGCCAGCAGCCATGTAGCGGGAGAACGGTTCTTC	CASSHVAGERFF
TRBV5-1	TRBJ2-7	-	-	TGCGCCAGCAGCTTGGAAACAGGTGACTCCTACGAGCAGTACTTC	CASSLETGDSYEQYF
TRBV7-9	TRBJ2-7	-	TRBD2	TGTGCCAGCAGTAAACTAGCGGGAACCTACGAGCAGTACTTC	CASSKLAGTYEQYF
TRBV6-2/TRBV6-3	TRBJ2-6	-	-	TGTGCCAGCAGTTACTCCACGACCGGTGGGGCCAACGTCCTGACTTTC	CASSYSTTGGANVLTF
TRBV20-1	TRBJ2-3	once	TRBD2	TGCAGTGCTAGTGGGCGGACTAGCTCGGGTTCTAGCACAGATACGCAGTATTTT	CSASGRTSSGSSTDTQYF
TRBV6-5	TRBJ1-4	-	-	TGTGCCAGCAGTTACGCGGGGACAACTAATGAAAAACTGTTTTTT	CASSYAGTTNEKLFF
TRBV5-1	TRBJ2-2	-	-	TGCGCCAGCAGCTTGAGGTCACTATCCTACACCGGGGAGCTGTTTTTT	CASSLRSLSYTGELFF
TRBV5-1	TRBJ1-4	-	-	TGCGCCAGCAGCTTGGACAGTTCTAATGAAAAACTGTTTTTT	CASSLDSSNEKLFF
TRBV2	TRBJ1-2	-	-	TGTGCCAGCAGTGAAGAGGCAGCCCTTTCTACTGGCTACACCTTC	CASSEEAALSTGYTF
TRBV9	TRBJ2-5	-	-	TGTGCCAGCAGCTCCCCCCGAGGTGGGGAATACCAAGAGACCCAGTACTTC	CASSSPRGGEYQETQYF
TRBV5-6	TRBJ2-1	-	-	TGTGCCAGCAGCTTCGGGCCTACGGGGGTAGCCTACAATGAGCAGTTCTTC	CASSFGPTGVAYNEQFF
TRBV18	TRBJ1-5	-	TRBD1	TGTGCCAGCTCACCCTCCGGGACAGGTTTTCGACAGCCCCAGCATTTT	CASSPSGTGFRQPQHF
TRBV19	TRBJ1-1	-	-	TGTGCCAGTAGTATAAACGGGGTTTATAACACTGAAGCTTTCTTT	CASSINGVYNTEAFF
TRBV9	TRBJ1-5	-	-	TGTGCCAGCAGCGTAGGAATTGGCAGGGAGAATCAGCCCCAGCATTTT	CASSVGIGRENQPQHF
TRBV7-3	TRBJ2-3	-	TRBD1	TGTGCCAGCAGCTTAATTGCAGGGACAGGGGATAGCACAGATACGCAGTATTTT	CASSLIAGTGDSTDTQYF